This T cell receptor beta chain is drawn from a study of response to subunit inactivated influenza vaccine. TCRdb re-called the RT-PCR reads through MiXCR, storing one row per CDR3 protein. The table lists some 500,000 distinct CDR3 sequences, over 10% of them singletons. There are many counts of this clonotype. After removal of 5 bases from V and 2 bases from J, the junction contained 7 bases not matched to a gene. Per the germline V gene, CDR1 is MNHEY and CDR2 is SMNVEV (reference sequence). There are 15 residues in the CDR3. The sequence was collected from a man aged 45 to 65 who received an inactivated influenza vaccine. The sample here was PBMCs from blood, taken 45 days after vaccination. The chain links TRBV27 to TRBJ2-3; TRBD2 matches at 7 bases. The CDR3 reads CASSPASGYTDTQYF. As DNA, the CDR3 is TGTGCCAGCAGTCCCGCTAGCGGTTACACAGATACGCAGTATTTT.